Following are 14 T cell receptor beta chains from one sample sequenced in a study of blood T cell repertoires in COVID-19. Here immunoSEQ multiplex PCR was the method, and the copy in TCRdb shows in-frame clones only, minus some. This repertoire shows fewer than 250,000 clones, 85% found once; its top ten account for around 6.5%. The sample taken for sequencing was peripheral blood. The receptors here all came from a woman aged 55-69 years with active or convalescent COVID-19.

The chain employs TRBV3-1 (or the pseudogene TRBV3-2) and TRBJ1-3; 7 bases match TRBD1. V was clipped by 2 bases and J by 7 bases; unmatched bases: 8. This CDR3 comprises 15 residues. CDR1 and CDR2 (germline): LGHDT, YNNKEL (reference sequence). This chain's CDR3 is CASSQIQGFRNTIYF. CDR3 sequence (DNA): TGTGCCAGCAGCCAAATACAGGGGTTTAGGAACACCATATATTTT.

V is TRBV2 and J is TRBJ1-6; 7 nucleotides match TRBD1. The J segment lost 0 bases and the V segment lost 11 bases, leaving 7 bases of the junction unmatched. This CDR3 is 15 amino acids long. Germline assignment: CDR1 SNHLY and CDR2 FYNNEI. CDR3 in amino acids: CAGGQESSYNSPLHF. The DNA of the CDR3 is TGTGCCGGAGGACAGGAGAGCTCCTATAATTCACCCCTCCACTTT.

The chain recombines TRBV7-9 with TRBJ1-4, with D possibly matching TRBD1 (5 bases). V gave up 6 bases and J gave up 6 bases, with 14 bases separating them. CDR3 length: 14 amino acids. Germline CDR1 reads SEHNR; CDR2 reads FQNEAQ (reference sequence). In DNA, the CDR3 is TGTGCCAGCAGTCCCTCAGGGTCTTATGAAAAACTGTTTTTT. Protein: CASSPSGSYEKLFF.

The chain joins TRBV27 to TRBJ1-2; TRBD1 is a possible D gene (6 bases). The CDR3 is made up of 13 amino acids. The V gene lost 5 bases and the J gene lost 4 bases, with 11 bases spanning the gap. CDR1 MNHEY and CDR2 SMNVEV come from the germline V gene (reference sequence). CDR3 sequence (DNA): TGTGCCAGCAGTCCACAGGGTGGCTATGGCTACACCTTC. This codes for CASSPQGGYGYTF.

This chain uses TRBV28 with TRBJ1-1; D is uncertain. CDR3 length equals 12 residues. Germline V lookup: CDR1 MDHEN, CDR2 SYDVKM. V was trimmed by 5 bases and J by 5 bases, leaving 9 bases between them. The CDR3 region has the DNA TGTGCCAGCAGTGTGTCGGGGACTGAAGCTTTCTTT. Residues: CASSVSGTEAFF.

The chain combines TRBV7-9 with TRBJ2-3; 9 bases align to TRBD1. This CDR3 spans 15 amino acids. The germline gives CDR1 SEHNR, CDR2 FQNEAQ (reference sequence). Trimming took 6 bases from V and 2 from J; bases not matched to a gene: 6. The CDR3 protein is CASSTGGAPTDTQYF. As DNA, the CDR3 is TGTGCCAGCAGTACAGGGGGCGCCCCCACAGATACGCAGTATTTT.

The chain has TRBV6-4 and TRBJ2-2; 8 bases agree with TRBD1. The CDR3 length is 15 residues. With V trimmed by 6 bases and J by 6 bases, 9 bases remained unmatched. Germline lookup yields CDR1 MRHNA and CDR2 SNTAGT. CDR3 DNA: TGTGCCAGCAGGCCGGACAGGGCGGGTTCCGGGGAGCTGTTTTTT. Encoded protein: CASRPDRAGSGELFF.

V and J are TRBV27 and TRBJ2-3; 11 positions match TRBD1. The germline CDR1 and CDR2 sequences are MNHEY and SMNVEV (reference sequence). The CDR3 runs to 21 residues. Unmatched junction bases numbered 15, after V lost 1 base and J lost 0 bases. The CDR3 coding sequence is TGTGCCAGCAGTTTATACCCCACCGGGACAGGGGGTGGGTTGAGCACAGATACGCAGTATTTT. This sequence encodes CASSLYPTGTGGGLSTDTQYF.

The chain joins TRBV6-5 to TRBJ2-1; D perhaps matches TRBD2 (5 bases). Germline V gives CDR1 MNHEY, CDR2 SVGAGI. The CDR3 extends over 13 amino acids. V gave up 7 bases and J gave up 9 bases, with 16 bases separating them. CDR3 nucleotides: TGTGCCAGCACGCTAGCCGTCGTACGTGAGCAGTTCTTC. The encoded protein is CASTLAVVREQFF.

The chain couples TRBV10-2 to TRBJ2-7; TRBD1 agrees at 9 bases. J was trimmed by 4 bases and V by 3 bases; bases with no gene match: 10. This CDR3 contains 16 residues. The germline V gene encodes CDR1 WSHSY and CDR2 SAAADI. The CDR3 protein is CASSDPRQGVSYEQYF. DNA for the CDR3: TGCGCCAGCAGTGATCCCCGACAGGGGGTTTCTTACGAGCAGTACTTC.

This sequence joins TRBV4-2 and TRBJ2-7; 13 bases fit TRBD2. This CDR3 contains 15 residues. V trimming: 4 bases; J trimming: 2 bases; junction bases outside the gene matches: 2. The germline gives CDR1 LGHNA, CDR2 YNFKEQ. This CDR3 reads CASSPGTSGTYEQYF. For the CDR3, the DNA is TGTGCCAGCAGCCCCGGGACTAGCGGGACCTACGAGCAGTACTTC.

The chain combines TRBV2 with TRBJ2-3, with 7 bases matching TRBD1. V shed 4 bases and J 4 bases; nucleotides not matched to a gene: 2. Germline CDR1 SNHLY, CDR2 FYNNEI. This CDR3 is built from 13 residues. CDR3 amino acids: CASSAQGADTQYF. The CDR3 region has the DNA TGTGCCAGCAGTGCGCAGGGGGCAGATACGCAGTATTTT. Full variable domain (outside the CDR3, taken from reference TRBV2 and TRBJ2-3): EPEVTQTPSHQVTQMGQEVILRCVPISNHLYFYWYRQILGQKVEFLVSFYNNEISEKSEIFDDQFSVERPDGSNFTLKIRSTKLEDSAMYFCASSAQGADTQYFGPGTRLTVL.

The chain has TRBV7-9 and TRBJ1-4; 10 bases line up with TRBD1. V was clipped by 5 bases and J by 8 bases; unmatched bases: 5. Germline V gene lookup returns CDR1 SEHNR and CDR2 FQNEAQ (reference sequence). The CDR3 spans 14 residues. The CDR3 sequence: CASSETGGREKLFF. CDR3 DNA: TGTGCCAGCAGCGAGACAGGGGGCCGAGAAAAACTGTTTTTT.

The CDR3 protein is CATSDLRTSPNTGELFF. The CDR3 DNA reads TGTGCCACCAGTGATTTGCGGACTAGCCCGAACACCGGGGAGCTGTTTTTT. V and J are TRBV24-1 and TRBJ2-2; 8 positions agree with TRBD2. This CDR3 spans 17 amino acids. V shed 0 bases and J 0 bases; nucleotides not matched to a gene: 2. Germline V gene lookup returns CDR1 KGHDR and CDR2 SFDVKD.